These 19 T cell receptor beta chains originate from one sample sequenced in a study of OX40 agonist ivuxolimab in advanced cancers. The library was made by the immunoSEQ multiplex PCR assay. TCRdb mirrors the immuneACCESS table, restricted to in-frame sequences. Some clones are absent from its copies; in checked studies, under half trace to an unresolved V gene, and the reason for the others is unknown. This sample lists about 54,000 clones; roughly 86% were detected once. 1.2% of the sample is in the top ten clones. Material: CD4+ or CD8+ T cells sorted from blood, obtained in a trial of the OX40 agonist ivuxolimab. Receptor source: an adult with an advanced solid tumor such as melanoma, head and neck, liver or kidney cancer.

V gene TRBV27 combines with J gene TRBJ2-7; 12 bases align to TRBD2. With V trimmed by 2 bases and J by 2 bases, 7 bases remained unmatched. The CDR3 is 17 amino acids. From germline, CDR1 is MNHEY and CDR2 SMNVEV (reference sequence). The CDR3 DNA reads as TGTGCCAGCAGTTTAAGGACTAGCGGGAAAGGACCCTACGAGCAGTACTTC. It yields the protein CASSLRTSGKGPYEQYF.

The chain is built from TRBV11-2 and TRBJ2-5; 9 nucleotides align to TRBD1. The J call may be wrong; the DNA end is better matched by TRBJ2-7. The CDR3 contains 18 residues. Germline V gives CDR1 SGHAT, CDR2 FQNNGV. CDR3 residues: CASRTRDRVRGEGREQYF. The CDR3 bases are TGTGCCAGCAGGACCCGGGACAGGGTTCGCGGGGAGGGGCGCGAGCAGTACTTC.

The rearrangement joins TRBV5-1 to TRBJ1-1; D ambiguous. Germline values: CDR1 SGHRS, CDR2 YFSETQ. V was clipped by 4 bases and J by 0 bases, with 16 bases between them. This CDR3 has 16 residues. This CDR3 is CASSPSESGMNTEAFF. The CDR3 nucleotides read TGCGCCAGCAGCCCTTCCGAGAGTGGAATGAACACTGAAGCTTTCTTT.

The CDR3 DNA sequence: TGTGCCAGCAGCTTTAGTCGAGTGGTTTCGGCTGAAGCTTTCTTT. Its translation is CASSFSRVVSAEAFF. V usage is TRBV7-2 and J usage is TRBJ1-1, with D unresolved. Per the germline V gene, CDR1 is SGHTA and CDR2 is FQGNSA. The CDR3 totals 15 residues. V lost 3 bases and J 6 bases, leaving 17 bases between the germline ends.

The chain uses TRBV5-1 and TRBJ2-7, with TRBD1 identical over 8 bases. Trimming at V came to 2 bases and at J to 6 bases, leaving 10 bases not matched to a gene. Germline CDR1 SGHRS, CDR2 YFSETQ. The CDR3 has 15 residues. The CDR3: CASSLTSRDRFEQYF. CDR3 coding DNA: TGCGCCAGCAGCTTAACCTCTCGGGACAGGTTCGAGCAGTACTTC.

The chain combines TRBV2 with TRBJ2-7; D is unresolved. V was shortened by 7 bases and J by 3 bases, with 10 bases between the two germline ends. Germline CDR1 is SNHLY and CDR2 is FYNNEI. The CDR3 loop spans 12 amino acids. CDR3 sequence: CASTQSGYEQYF. For the CDR3, the DNA is TGTGCCAGCACCCAATCAGGCTACGAGCAGTACTTC.

The chain uses TRBV9 and TRBJ2-5; TRBD1 aligns across 7 bases. Per germline, CDR1 SGDLS and CDR2 YYNGEE. The CDR3 has 15 residues. The J segment lost 2 bases and the V segment lost 1 base, leaving 5 bases of the junction unmatched. The CDR3 sequence is CASSVIPTGQETQYF. CDR3 coding DNA: TGTGCCAGCAGCGTAATCCCGACAGGGCAAGAGACCCAGTACTTC.

This chain connects TRBV27 to TRBJ2-7; D might be TRBD1 (6 bases). The CDR3 runs to 13 residues. Germline-derived CDR1 and CDR2 are MNHEY and SMNVEV (reference sequence). Trimming stripped 5 bases from V and 9 bases from J, with 17 bases between. CDR3 region: CASSPQGGIRQYF. In nucleotides, the CDR3 is TGTGCCAGCAGTCCCCAAGGGGGAATCCGGCAGTACTTC.

The chain combines TRBV25-1 with TRBJ1-1, with no clear D. Germline V gives CDR1 MGHDK, CDR2 SYGVNS. CDR3 size: 11 residues. V was cut by 6 bases and J by 7 bases, with 9 bases left in between. CDR3 residues: CASRNGFEAFF. CDR3 coding DNA: TGTGCCAGCAGGAACGGATTTGAAGCTTTCTTT.

The genes are TRBV19 and TRBJ1-2; D call uncertain. Trimming took off 3 bases at V and 4 bases at J, with 9 bases between the two ends. The CDR3 is 13 residues long. The germline CDR1 and CDR2 sequences are LNHDA and SQIVND (reference sequence). CDR3 sequence: CASSIGVSYGYTF. The CDR3, as DNA: TGTGCCAGTAGTATCGGGGTCTCCTATGGCTACACCTTC.

The chain combines TRBV19 with TRBJ2-1, with 8 bases lining up with TRBD2. This CDR3 has 19 amino acids. The junction had 11 bases not matched to a gene; V was cut back by 0 bases and J by 1 base. From germline, CDR1 is LNHDA and CDR2 SQIVND (reference sequence). In nucleotides, the CDR3 is TGTGCCAGTAGTATAGATCTTGGGAGCGGGAGTGGGTCCTACAATGAGCAGTTCTTC. It specifies CASSIDLGSGSGSYNEQFF.

The chain is built from TRBV2 and TRBJ1-5; no reliable D call. This CDR3 is 13 amino acids long. Germline assignment: CDR1 SNHLY and CDR2 FYNNEI. Between the trimmed V and J ends, which lost 7 bases and 15 bases, there was a span of 22 bases. The CDR3: CASTEKMTGQRHF. DNA of the CDR3: TGTGCCAGCACCGAAAAGATGACTGGCCAACGGCATTTT.

The chain links TRBV9 to TRBJ2-5; D is undetermined. CDR1 is SGDLS, CDR2 YYNGEE, per germline. V gave up 1 base and J gave up 0 bases, with 13 bases separating them. This CDR3 contains 16 residues. The DNA of the CDR3 is TGTGCCAGCAGCGTAAGCCCCGGACGGAACCAAGAGACCCAGTACTTC. Its translation is CASSVSPGRNQETQYF.

In nucleotides, the CDR3 is TGCGCCAGCAGTGAGTCGAATATAGGGCGAGCTTTCTTT. This codes for CASSESNIGRAFF. The gene calls are TRBV10-2 and TRBJ1-1; D call uncertain. Trimming stripped 0 bases from V and 10 bases from J, with 12 bases between. Per the germline V gene, CDR1 is WSHSY and CDR2 is SAAADI. CDR3 length equals 13 residues.

This clone has only a few counts. The chain links TRBV6-6 to TRBJ2-3; unclear D gene. V was trimmed by 8 bases and J by 1 base, leaving 16 bases between them. The CDR3 runs to 15 residues. Per germline, CDR1 MNHNY and CDR2 SVGAGI (reference sequence). The DNA for the CDR3 is TGTGCCAGCCGCACGGCAGGTGTTGGCACAGATACGCAGTATTTT. Residues: CASRTAGVGTDTQYF.

In nucleotides, the CDR3 is TGTGCCAGCAGCGCTGCACCGGGACAGCCCCAGCATTTT. Translating it yields CASSAAPGQPQHF. This chain connects TRBV7-2 to TRBJ1-5; D is unclear. V was pared by 5 bases and J by 7 bases, with 12 bases between. This CDR3 is 13 amino acids long. In germline, CDR1 is SGHTA, CDR2 FQGNSA.

The V call is TRBV29-1, the J call TRBJ2-1, with 8 nucleotides matching TRBD1. The CDR3 spans 12 residues. Germline V lookup: CDR1 SQVTM, CDR2 ANQGSEA. In nucleotides, the CDR3 is TGCAGTGGATCGGACAGGGTCAATGAGCAGTTCTTC. Protein sequence: CSGSDRVNEQFF.

This chain uses TRBV19 with TRBJ1-4; a weak D match, TRBD1 (6 bases). Per the germline V gene, CDR1 is LNHDA and CDR2 is SQIVND (reference sequence). The CDR3 is made up of 14 amino acids. V gave up 6 bases and J gave up 0 bases, with 8 bases separating them. The CDR3 DNA sequence: TGTGCCAGTAGACACAGGGCAACTAATGAAAAACTGTTTTTT. Its translation: CASRHRATNEKLFF.

The J gene is TRBJ2-3, the V gene TRBV7-2; 10 bases map to TRBD1. This CDR3 is 15 amino acids long. Germline loops: CDR1 SGHTA, CDR2 FQGNSA. V gave up 6 bases and J gave up 1 base; unmatched junction bases: 4. For the CDR3, the DNA is TGTGCCAGCAGATGGACAGGGGGGGGCACAGATACGCAGTATTTT. This encodes CASRWTGGGTDTQYF.